This TCR beta chain stems from a study of cytomegalovirus exposure and HLA in healthy donors. V was shortened by 3 bases and J by 5 bases, with 25 bases between the two germline ends. Germline CDR1 SEHNR, CDR2 FQNEAQ (reference sequence). The CDR3 loop spans 18 amino acids. The PCR contained 60 Vbeta and 13 Jbeta primers. Profiled with immunoSEQ multiplex PCR; TCRdb holds only in-frame clones, not every one. Of around 120,000 clones in the sample, approximately 9.4% were seen once. Study results and limitations: With later analysis, a missense DCLRE1C variant became linked to TCR beta V- and J-gene trimming. The study found most TCR sequences rare, yet found some public TCRs in many donors. Common viral pathogens were later found to be apparently linked to several of the most significant clusters. According to reports, the classifier identified cytomegalovirus status with high specificity and sensitivity.

As concerns this clone: Its antigen is undetermined.

Sequencing was done on a sample of PBMCs. This TCR derives from a man aged 25 to 40 in good health and CMV-seronegative. The chain carries TRBV7-9 and TRBJ2-5, with a tentative D call TRBD2 (6 bases). The CDR3 DNA reads TGTGCCAGCAGCTTCCTCGACGGGGGTTTTGGAGCCTGGGAGACCCAGTACTTC. This translates into CASSFLDGGFGAWETQYF.